The present T cell receptor beta chain was sequenced within a study of CD8+ T cells in alopecia areata. Across the study: The graft donors were approximately 6-13-month-old C3H/HeJ mice with spontaneous alopecia, and their skin went to approximately 7-10-week-old female C3H/HeJ mice.

Extracted RNA was reverse transcribed into cDNA, the sequencing template. Sequencing was performed with immunoSEQ multiplex PCR; in TCRdb, only in-frame clones are kept and a portion is missing. This record lists about 300,000 clones, none seen once only, and the top ten clones contain 0.9% to 1.5%. This clone was detected a few times. Its antigen is not identified. The gene names given are mouse names. Read data end 4 residues before the CDR3 end; the end is taken from the germline J gene. Other nucleotide sequences in the sample specify the same CDR3. Whole-study findings and limits: It was lesional scalp, especially alopecia totalis/universalis, that showed higher clonality than normal scalp. Alphabeta T cells residing in normal skin are also sequenced in scalp samples.

Cells pooled from cutaneous lymph nodes were sorted on CD4, CD8alpha, NKG2D, NKG2ACE and other markers. Germline lookup yields CDR1 MNHDT and CDR2 YYDKIL. There are 16 residues in the CDR3. The sequenced sample consisted of CD4+ T cells sorted from a lymph node. V usage is TRBV17 and J usage is TRBJ2-5; 13 nucleotides align to TRBD2. The receptor comes from a C3H/HeJ mouse with alopecia areata. MHC haplotype: H2-k. The CDR3 loop is CASSRGTGGARDTQYF. CDR3 DNA (partial): TGTGCTAGCAGTAGAGGGACTGGGGGGGCGCGGGAC.